Following are 24 T cell receptor beta chains from one sample sequenced in a study of T cells after yellow fever vaccination. One entry per CDR3 protein results from TCRdb running MiXCR on the 5' RACE reads. The sample contains hundreds of thousands of distinct CDR3 sequences, 15% to 20% of which appear only once. This material consisted of PBMCs, taken 15 days after the yellow fever booster vaccination. These receptors all stem from a young man who received the YFV17D yellow fever vaccine.

The rearrangement joins TRBV7-2 to TRBJ2-7; 8 bases are shared with TRBD2. J was trimmed by 0 bases and V by 3 bases; bases with no gene match: 10. Germline loops: CDR1 SGHTA, CDR2 FQGNSA. This CDR3 spans 17 amino acids. The CDR3 DNA sequence: TGTGCCAGCAGCTTCAGAGCGGGGGCCTACTACTCCTACGAGCAGTACTTC. It codes for CASSFRAGAYYSYEQYF.

The gene calls are TRBV4-3 and TRBJ2-7, with 8 bases aligning to TRBD1. This CDR3 comprises 15 residues. Per germline, CDR1 LGHNA and CDR2 YSLEER. Germline trimming cut 5 bases from V and 2 bases from J; bases unmatched to any gene: 8. The CDR3 coding sequence is TGCGCCAGCAGCTCAGCCCCGGACAGGGCCTACGAGCAGTACTTC. Its protein product is CASSSAPDRAYEQYF.

CDR3 amino acids: CASSQVSPEEETQYF. The CDR3 coding sequence is TGTGCCAGCAGCCAAGTCTCGCCTGAGGAAGAGACCCAGTACTTC. The chain has TRBV4-2 and TRBJ2-5; D is unclear. V lost 1 base and J lost 3, with 12 bases in between. CDR3 size: 15 residues. Germline lookup yields CDR1 LGHNA and CDR2 YNFKEQ.

A single count supports this clonotype. The chain employs TRBV28 and TRBJ2-7; perhaps TRBD2 as D (7 bases). The CDR3 consists of 15 residues. V was shortened by 6 bases and J by 7 bases, with 22 bases between the two germline ends. Germline CDR1 and CDR2: MDHEN and SYDVKM. The CDR3 loop is CASRGGDKFLGEQYF. CDR3 coding DNA: TGTGCCAGCAGGGGGGGGGACAAGTTCCTAGGGGAGCAGTACTTC.

This clonotype was detected a few times. The CDR3 nucleotides read TGTGCCAGCAGCACCCGAGGGTACACTGAAGCTTTCTTT. Encoded protein: CASSTRGYTEAFF. The chain is built from TRBV7-9 and TRBJ1-1; D call uncertain. The CDR3 has 13 amino acids. Germline-derived CDR1 and CDR2 are SEHNR and FQNEAQ (reference sequence). The V end lost 5 bases, the J end lost 3 bases, and 10 bases lay between the germline ends.

V gene TRBV27 combines with J gene TRBJ1-1, with 9 bases lining up with TRBD1. Germline CDR1 is MNHEY and CDR2 is SMNVEV (reference sequence). J was trimmed by 5 bases and V by 2 bases; bases with no gene match: 6. CDR3 size: 15 residues. The CDR3 protein is CASSLTGTGWTEAFF. The CDR3 bases are TGTGCCAGCAGTTTAACCGGGACAGGGTGGACTGAAGCTTTCTTT.

The chain has TRBV12-3 or TRBV12-4 and TRBJ2-2; possibly TRBD2 for D (5 bases). The V and J ends lost 9 bases and 1 base respectively, with 15 bases between them. This CDR3 comprises 15 residues. The CDR3 loop is CASKTGGRNTGELFF. For the CDR3, the DNA is TGTGCCAGTAAAACCGGCGGGCGGAACACCGGGGAGCTGTTTTTT.

The V gene is TRBV4-3, the J gene TRBJ2-7; D is unresolved. CDR1 is LGHNA and CDR2 is YSLEER in the germline V gene. V was cut by 0 bases and J by 1 base, with 10 bases left in between. This CDR3 contains 15 residues. The CDR3: CASSQDWVESYEQYF. The CDR3 DNA reads TGCGCCAGCAGCCAAGATTGGGTCGAATCCTACGAGCAGTACTTC.

This chain joins TRBV9 and TRBJ2-7; 7 bases align to TRBD2. CDR1 is SGDLS, CDR2 YYNGEE, per germline. The CDR3 is 14 amino acids. Trimming removed 4 bases from V and 4 bases from J; junction bases left unmatched: 8. CDR3 sequence (DNA): TGTGCCAGCAGCCCCCGGGGGGACGGATACGAGCAGTACTTC. Its protein is CASSPRGDGYEQYF.

The J gene is TRBJ2-1, the V gene TRBV20-1; 9 nucleotides align to TRBD1. Per the germline V gene, CDR1 is DFQATT and CDR2 is SNEGSKA (reference sequence). The ends lost 2 bases at V and 7 bases at J; junction bases unmatched: 9. The CDR3 spans 15 residues. In nucleotides, the CDR3 is TGCAGTGCTAGACCCGACTACGGACAGGGGAATGAGCAGTTCTTC. It specifies CSARPDYGQGNEQFF.

This clonotype has more than one count but fewer than ten. In DNA, the CDR3 is TGTGCCAGCAGCCTTACGGCGGGACCGGATGAGCAGTTCTTC. Residues: CASSLTAGPDEQFF. V gene TRBV12-3 or TRBV12-4 combines with J gene TRBJ2-1; D is possibly TRBD2 (6 bases). This CDR3 is 14 amino acids long. Trimming took off 6 bases at V and 8 bases at J, with 17 bases between the two ends.

This clonotype was observed a handful of times. The rearrangement links TRBV20-1 to TRBJ2-1; 10 nucleotides match TRBD2. Germline V CDR1 and CDR2: DFQATT, SNEGSKA (reference sequence). Trimming took 0 bases from V and 7 from J; bases not matched to a gene: 9. This CDR3 region has 16 residues. CDR3 sequence (DNA): TGCAGTGCTAGAGATAACCGAGCGGGAGGGCTGAATGAGCAGTTCTTC. It codes for CSARDNRAGGLNEQFF.

V and J are TRBV10-3 and TRBJ1-3; D unresolved. Trimming took off 0 bases at V and 3 bases at J, with 6 bases between the two ends. This CDR3 is built from 14 residues. CDR1 ENHRY and CDR2 SYGVKD come from the germline V gene. Here the CDR3 DNA reads TGTGCCATCAGTGAGTCGAAGGGTGGAAACACCATATATTTT. It yields the protein CAISESKGGNTIYF.

This chain connects TRBV19 to TRBJ2-2, with 9 bases lining up with TRBD2. CDR1 is LNHDA and CDR2 is SQIVND in the germline V gene (reference sequence). This CDR3 has 16 residues. J lost 1 base, V lost 8 bases, and 8 bases had no gene match. The CDR3 reads CASQPASGKNTGELFF. The DNA for the CDR3 is TGTGCCAGTCAGCCGGCTAGCGGGAAGAACACCGGGGAGCTGTTTTTT.

The chain is built from TRBV5-5 and TRBJ2-3; 10 positions agree with TRBD2. V gave up 1 base and J gave up 5 bases; unmatched junction bases: 7. The CDR3 covers 16 residues. CDR1 is SGHKS, CDR2 YYEKEE, per germline (reference sequence). CDR3 nucleotides: TGTGCCAGCAGCTTGATCAGCGGGAGGGCTCTAGATACGCAGTATTTT. Translated, it gives CASSLISGRALDTQYF. The complete variable domain, with remaining parts taken from reference TRBV5-5 and TRBJ2-3, reads DAGVTQSPTHLIKTRGQQVTLRCSPISGHKSVSWYQQVLGQGPQFIFQYYEKEERGRGNFPDRFSARQFPNYSSELNVNALLLGDSALYLCASSLISGRALDTQYFGPGTRLTVL.

The chain carries TRBV5-1 and TRBJ2-7, with 10 bases lining up with TRBD1. Germline lookup yields CDR1 SGHRS and CDR2 YFSETQ. This CDR3 is 16 amino acids long. The junction had 9 bases not matched to a gene; V was cut back by 1 base and J by 5 bases. For the CDR3, the DNA is TGCGCCAGCAGCTTGCTTGAGACAGGGGGCTGGAACGAGCAGTACTTC. Translation gives CASSLLETGGWNEQYF.

The chain combines TRBV5-1 with TRBJ2-7; D may be TRBD2 (6 bases). Germline CDR1 reads SGHRS; CDR2 reads YFSETQ. Trimming shortened V by 0 bases and J by 5 bases, and 12 bases separated the two germline ends. This CDR3 is built from 14 residues. The CDR3 DNA reads TGCGCCAGCAGCTTGGACGGGGGTGACGACGAGCAGTACTTC. Translated: CASSLDGGDDEQYF.

The CDR3 reads CASSDGELAGITDTQYF. CDR3 DNA sequence: TGTGCCAGCAGTGACGGGGAACTAGCGGGGATCACAGATACGCAGTATTTT. J is TRBJ2-3 and V is TRBV2; 10 bases match TRBD2. The germline V gene has CDR1 SNHLY and CDR2 FYNNEI. The CDR3 is 17 amino acids. V dropped 3 bases and J dropped 2; count of bases not matched to a gene: 8.

The chain uses TRBV2 and TRBJ1-2, with D possibly matching TRBD1 (6 bases). The CDR3 extends over 15 amino acids. From germline, CDR1 is SNHLY and CDR2 FYNNEI. The V and J ends lost 1 base and 8 bases respectively, with 17 bases between them. This CDR3 is CASSEVLGQGSGYTF. The CDR3 nucleotides read TGTGCCAGCAGTGAAGTCTTGGGGCAGGGGAGCGGCTACACCTTC.

This clonotype has just a few counts. The chain has TRBV24-1 and TRBJ2-2; 11 nucleotides match TRBD1. Trimming took 4 bases from V and 7 from J; bases not matched to a gene: 4. The CDR3 sequence is 15 residues long. Germline V lookup: CDR1 KGHDR, CDR2 SFDVKD. The CDR3 is CATSEGQGADGELFF. In nucleotides, the CDR3 is TGTGCCACCAGTGAAGGACAGGGGGCGGACGGGGAGCTGTTTTTT.

This clonotype has more than one count but fewer than ten. The chain employs TRBV12-3 or TRBV12-4 and TRBJ2-2; D is uncertain. CDR3 size: 14 residues. V was clipped by 3 bases and J by 0 bases, with 5 bases between them. The DNA for the CDR3 is TGTGCCAGCAGTTTGTCGACGAACACCGGGGAGCTGTTTTTT. Amino acids: CASSLSTNTGELFF.

Only a few counts were recorded for this clonotype. The rearrangement joins TRBV18 to TRBJ2-1; D possibly corresponds to TRBD1 (6 bases). The V gene's germline CDR1 is KGHSH and CDR2 LQKENI. Trimming left V 4 bases short and J 8 bases short, with 12 bases between. This CDR3 region has 13 residues. The chain's CDR3 is CASSLQGTHEQFF. In DNA form, the CDR3 reads TGTGCCAGCTCACTTCAGGGGACACATGAGCAGTTCTTC.

This clonotype was counted many times. This chain connects TRBV3-1 to TRBJ1-2; perhaps TRBD1 as D (5 bases). The CDR3 has 13 residues. Trimming took 8 bases from V and 8 from J, leaving 18 bases between them. Looked up from germline, CDR1 is LGHDT and CDR2 is YNNKEL (reference sequence). CDR3 sequence reads: CASSPLKGQGYTF. The CDR3 DNA reads as TGTGCCAGCTCACCGCTGAAGGGGCAGGGCTACACCTTC.

The rearrangement uses TRBV6-2 or TRBV6-3 and TRBJ2-1, with 11 nucleotides matching TRBD2. Germline CDR1 and CDR2: MNHEY and SVGEGT. J gave up 5 bases and V 3 bases, and 0 bases lay outside the gene matches. The CDR3 has 14 residues. The CDR3 loop reads CASSYSGRDNEQFF. CDR3 sequence (DNA): TGTGCCAGCAGTTATAGCGGGAGGGACAATGAGCAGTTCTTC.